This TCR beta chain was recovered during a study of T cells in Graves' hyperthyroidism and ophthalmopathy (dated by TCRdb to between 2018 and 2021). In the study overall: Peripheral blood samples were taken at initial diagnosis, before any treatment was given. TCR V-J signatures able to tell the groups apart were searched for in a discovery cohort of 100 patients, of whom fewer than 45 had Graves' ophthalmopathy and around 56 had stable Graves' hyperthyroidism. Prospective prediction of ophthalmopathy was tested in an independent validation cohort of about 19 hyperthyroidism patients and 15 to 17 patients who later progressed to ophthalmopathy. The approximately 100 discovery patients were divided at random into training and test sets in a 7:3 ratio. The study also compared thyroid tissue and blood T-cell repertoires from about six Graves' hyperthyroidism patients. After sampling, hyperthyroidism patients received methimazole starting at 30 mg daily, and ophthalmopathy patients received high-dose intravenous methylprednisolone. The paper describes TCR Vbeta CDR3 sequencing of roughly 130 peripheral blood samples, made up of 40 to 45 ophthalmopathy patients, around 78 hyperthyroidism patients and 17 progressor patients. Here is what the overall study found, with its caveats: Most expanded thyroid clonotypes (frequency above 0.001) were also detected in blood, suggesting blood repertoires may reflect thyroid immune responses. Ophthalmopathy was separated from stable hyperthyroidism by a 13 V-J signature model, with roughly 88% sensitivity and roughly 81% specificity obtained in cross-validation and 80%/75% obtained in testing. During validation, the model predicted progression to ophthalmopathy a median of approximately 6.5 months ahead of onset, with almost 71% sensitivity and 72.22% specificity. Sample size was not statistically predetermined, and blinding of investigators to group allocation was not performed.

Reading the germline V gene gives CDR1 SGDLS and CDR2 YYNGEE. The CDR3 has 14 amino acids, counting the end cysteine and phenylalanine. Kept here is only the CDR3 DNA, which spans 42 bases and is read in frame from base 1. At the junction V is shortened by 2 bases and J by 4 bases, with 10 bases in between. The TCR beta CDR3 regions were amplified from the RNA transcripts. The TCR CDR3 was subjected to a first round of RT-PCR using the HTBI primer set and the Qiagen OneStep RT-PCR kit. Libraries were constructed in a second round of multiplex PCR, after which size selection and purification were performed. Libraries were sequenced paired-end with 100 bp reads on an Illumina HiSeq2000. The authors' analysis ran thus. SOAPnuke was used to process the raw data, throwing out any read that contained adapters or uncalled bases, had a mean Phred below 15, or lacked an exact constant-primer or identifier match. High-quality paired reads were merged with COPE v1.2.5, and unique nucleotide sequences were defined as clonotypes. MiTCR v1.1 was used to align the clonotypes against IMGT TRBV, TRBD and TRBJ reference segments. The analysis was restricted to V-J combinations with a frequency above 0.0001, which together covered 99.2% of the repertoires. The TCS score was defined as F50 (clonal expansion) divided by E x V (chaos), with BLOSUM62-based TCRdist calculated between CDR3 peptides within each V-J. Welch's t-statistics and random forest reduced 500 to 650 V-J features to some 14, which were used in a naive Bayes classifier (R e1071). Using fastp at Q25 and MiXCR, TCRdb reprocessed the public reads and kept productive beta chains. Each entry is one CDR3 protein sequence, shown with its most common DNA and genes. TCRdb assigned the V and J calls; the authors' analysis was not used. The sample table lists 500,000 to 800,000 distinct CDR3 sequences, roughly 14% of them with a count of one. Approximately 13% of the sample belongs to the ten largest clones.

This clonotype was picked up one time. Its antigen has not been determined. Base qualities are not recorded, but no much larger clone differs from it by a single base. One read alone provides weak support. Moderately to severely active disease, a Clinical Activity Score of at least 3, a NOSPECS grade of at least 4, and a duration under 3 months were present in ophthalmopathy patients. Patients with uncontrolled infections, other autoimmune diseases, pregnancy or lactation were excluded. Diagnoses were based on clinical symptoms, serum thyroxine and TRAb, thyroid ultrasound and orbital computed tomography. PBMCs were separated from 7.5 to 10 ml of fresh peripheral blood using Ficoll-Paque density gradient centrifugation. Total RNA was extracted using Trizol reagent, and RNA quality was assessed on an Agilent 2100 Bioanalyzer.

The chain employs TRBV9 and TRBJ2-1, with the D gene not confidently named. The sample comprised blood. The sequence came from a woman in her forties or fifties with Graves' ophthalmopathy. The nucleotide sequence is TGTGCCAGCAGCGTCTCGAGTGGATACAATGAGCAGTTCTTC. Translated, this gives CASSVSSGYNEQFF.